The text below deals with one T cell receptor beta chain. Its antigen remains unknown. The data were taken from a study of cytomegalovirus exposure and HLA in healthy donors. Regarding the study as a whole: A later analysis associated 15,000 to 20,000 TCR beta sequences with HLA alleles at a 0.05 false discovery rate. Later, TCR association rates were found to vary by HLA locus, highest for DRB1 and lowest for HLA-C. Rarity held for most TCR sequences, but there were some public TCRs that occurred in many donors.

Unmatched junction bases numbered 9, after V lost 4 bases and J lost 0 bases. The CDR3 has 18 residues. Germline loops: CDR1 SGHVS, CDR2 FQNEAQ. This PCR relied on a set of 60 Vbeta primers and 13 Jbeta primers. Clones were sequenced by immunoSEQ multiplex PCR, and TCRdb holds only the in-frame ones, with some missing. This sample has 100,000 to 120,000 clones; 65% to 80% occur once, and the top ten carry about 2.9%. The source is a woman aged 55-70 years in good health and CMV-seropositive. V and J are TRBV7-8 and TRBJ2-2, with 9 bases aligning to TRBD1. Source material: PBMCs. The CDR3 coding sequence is TGTGCCAGCAGCTCCGGGACAGGGACATACGCGAACACCGGGGAGCTGTTTTTT. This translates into CASSSGTGTYANTGELFF. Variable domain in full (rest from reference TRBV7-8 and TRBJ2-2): GAGVSQSPRYKVAKRGQDVALRCDPISGHVSLFWYQQALGQGPEFLTYFQNEAQLDKSGLPSDRFFAERPEGSVSTLKIQRTQQEDSAVYLCASSSGTGTYANTGELFFGEGSRLTVL.